This T cell receptor beta chain appears in the sequencing data of a study of vaccination and CD4 T cells after COVID-19. General observations from the study: Median counts of SARS-CoV-2-reactive clonotypes increased from roughly 19 to 38; this difference was not significant. Only post-vaccination samples contained a median approximately 85% of the reactive clones in convalescent patients.

The Oncomine TCR Beta short-read assay was what sequenced the DNA obtained from cultured CD4+ T cells. MiXCR, run by TCRdb on the PCR reads, gives a single entry per CDR3 protein. Here the sample spans about 12,000 distinct CDR3 sequences, 50% to 65% being singletons. This CDR3 is 17 amino acids long. The junction had 11 bases not matched to a gene; V was cut back by 6 bases and J by 1 base. Details on this clonotype: What it binds is unknown.

Treatment in this sample: approximately 9-day PBMC culture with coronavirus spike peptide pools or control peptides (ViraFEST assay). The source is a human donor who had recovered from COVID-19. The genes are TRBV12-3 or TRBV12-4 and TRBJ1-5; the match to TRBD1 covers 8 bases. Sequenced input: CD4+ T cells from blood, cultured in vitro. The CDR3 loop is CASRLDRGQGSNQPQHF. In DNA form, the CDR3 reads TGTGCCAGCAGACTTGACAGGGGTCAGGGCAGCAATCAGCCCCAGCATTTT.